In this sample, the clone carrying this T cell receptor (beta chain) turned up many times. Its antigen remains unidentified. These data originate in a study of CD8 T cells in ankylosing spondylitis. Whole-study findings and limits: Apparently characteristic of ankylosing spondylitis blood was a TCR beta motif (about 8 highly homologous variants).

The CDR3 consists of 15 residues. Germline trimming cut 3 bases from V and 7 bases from J; bases unmatched to any gene: 7. Germline V gene data show CDR1 as SGHNT and CDR2 as YYREEE (reference sequence). TCRdb independently ran MiXCR on the 5' RACE reads; one entry per CDR3 protein. In the table there are 150,000 to 200,000 distinct CDR3 sequences, about a third of which are singletons. This receptor was taken from a male donor with ankylosing spondylitis. The chain joins TRBV5-4 to TRBJ2-7, with 13 bases fitting TRBD2. The sequenced material came from synovial fluid, either unsorted or a sorted T cell fraction (not recorded which). For the CDR3, the DNA is TGTGCCAGCAGCTCCAGGACTAGCGGGAGTCGGGAGCAGTACTTC. Translated, it gives CASSSRTSGSREQYF.